This T cell receptor beta chain comes out of a study of early T cells in non-severe SARS-CoV-2 infection. The germline gives CDR1 SGHNT, CDR2 YYREEE (reference sequence). V was clipped by 6 bases and J by 2 bases; unmatched bases: 7. This CDR3 is 15 amino acids long. TCRdb analysed the 5' RACE reads with MiXCR anew, one entry per CDR3 protein. The sample has 25,000 to 30,000 distinct CDR3 sequences, about 5% seen once; the top ten hold around 25%. This clonotype has ten or more counts. Specimen: whole blood. The V call is TRBV5-4, the J call TRBJ2-1; 8 bases are a match to TRBD1. The TCR sequence derives from an adult who was a healthcare worker with PCR-confirmed SARS-CoV-2 infection or an uninfected control (not recorded which). The CDR3 coding sequence is TGTGCCAGCACCCCAGGACAGGGACCCTACAATGAGCAGTTCTTC. Residues: CASTPGQGPYNEQFF.